This record looks at one T cell receptor (beta chain) sequence and its context. Participants had their cohort set by participant-reported clinical history. As handled by the study authors: Amplifying reference gene primers gave estimates of nucleated cell counts. Profiling relied on immunoSEQ multiplex PCR, and the TCRdb table lists in-frame clones only, not all of them. V and J calls and clone size are given by that table; D and trimming were obtained from the DNA. This sample has around 390,000 clones, with 85% to 90% found just once. This specimen comes from a study of blood T cell repertoires in COVID-19. In the study overall: Sites across the United States, Italy and Spain contributed samples from acute and convalescent COVID-19. PBMCs, B-cell-depleted T cells, or T cells were the source of the cDNA or gDNA that made up the material.

The V gene end was trimmed by 5 bases and the J gene end by 4 bases; junction bases not matched to a gene: 8. Looked up from germline, CDR1 is SQVTM and CDR2 is ANQGSEA. The CDR3 is made up of 14 amino acids. The receptor's source is a woman aged 45 to 65 who had recovered from COVID-19. This chain uses TRBV29-1 with TRBJ2-1; TRBD2 matches at 7 bases. Sequenced material: PBMCs or T cells enriched from blood (not recorded which). The CDR3 DNA reads TGCAGCGTTCGTGGGGGAGGGTCATACAATGAGCAGTTCTTC. This translates into CSVRGGGSYNEQFF.